The 23 T cell receptor beta chains below were found in one sample sequenced in a study of CD8 T cells in ankylosing spondylitis. Study outcomes and limitations: Ankylosing spondylitis blood seemed to carry a telltale TCR beta motif made of under 10 highly homologous variants.

In TCRdb, the 5' RACE reads were re-called with MiXCR into one record per CDR3 protein. The sample holds 750,000 to 850,000 distinct CDR3 sequences, about 11% seen once. Their antigens remain unidentified. The sequenced material came from blood, either unsorted or a sorted T cell fraction (not recorded which). Receptors originate from a male donor with ankylosing spondylitis.

This clonotype showed up just a few times. This sequence joins TRBV6-1 and TRBJ1-1; no firm D call. Germline V gene data show CDR1 as MNHNS and CDR2 as SASEGT. With 2 bases removed from V and 1 base from J, the gap between germline ends came to 5 bases. The CDR3 runs to 13 residues. CDR3 DNA sequence: TGTGCCAGCAGTGAAAACGAGAACACTGAAGCTTTCTTT. Translated: CASSENENTEAFF.

The gene calls are TRBV12-3 or TRBV12-4 and TRBJ2-1, with D possibly being TRBD1 or TRBD2 (6 bases each). The CDR3 is 17 residues long. CDR3 DNA sequence: TGTACCATCAGTGGGGGGACATCTTGGGGGACCTACAATGAGCAGTTCTTC. Translation: CTISGGTSWGTYNEQFF.

The chain combines TRBV6-1 with TRBJ1-2, with D hard to call. The V and J ends lost 5 bases and 8 bases respectively, with 24 bases between them. Germline CDR1 is MNHNS and CDR2 is SASEGT. CDR3 length equals 16 residues. The CDR3 bases are TGTGCCAGCAGTACAACGGCGGGCGGCGCACCAGGAGGCTACACCTTC. Amino acid sequence: CASSTTAGGAPGGYTF.

This clonotype occurred many times. The J gene is TRBJ1-1, the V gene TRBV29-1, with D uncertain. The V end lost 5 bases, the J end lost 3 bases, and 13 bases lay between the germline ends. CDR1 and CDR2 (germline): SQVTM, ANQGSEA. The CDR3 has 13 residues. CDR3: CSVYGVTDTEAFF. CDR3 coding DNA: TGCAGCGTTTATGGGGTAACCGACACTGAAGCTTTCTTT. The whole variable domain, filled in from reference TRBV29-1 and TRBJ1-1, reads SAVISQKPSRDICQRGTSLTIQCQVDSQVTMMFWYRQQPGQSLTLIATANQGSEATYESGFVIDKFPISRPNLTFSTLTVSNMSPEDSSIYLCSVYGVTDTEAFFGQGTRLTVV.

The chain employs TRBV9 and TRBJ2-2; the D is unclear. The CDR3 has 15 amino acids. Germline V gene sequence: CDR1 SGDLS, CDR2 YYNGEE. Trimming removed 0 bases from V and 5 bases from J, with 11 bases in between. CDR3 loop: CASSVGLLSTGELFF. For the CDR3, the DNA is TGTGCCAGCAGCGTAGGGCTCCTCTCGACCGGGGAGCTGTTTTTT.

The chain uses TRBV6-5 and TRBJ2-2; perhaps D is TRBD1 or TRBD2 (6 bases each). The CDR3 totals 16 residues. Germline V gene data show CDR1 as MNHEY and CDR2 as SVGAGI. The ends were cut back, 4 bases at V and 3 bases at J, with 15 bases in the middle. CDR3 sequence reads: CASSWGAYYDTGELFF. The CDR3 region has the DNA TGTGCCAGCAGTTGGGGGGCATATTACGACACCGGGGAGCTGTTTTTT.

The rearrangement links TRBV7-9 to TRBJ1-2; TRBD1 might be the D (5 bases). The germline V and J ends were trimmed by 7 bases and 7 bases, with 13 bases remaining between them. Per the germline V gene, CDR1 is SEHNR and CDR2 is FQNEAQ (reference sequence). The CDR3 extends over 12 amino acids. CDR3 DNA sequence: TGTGCCAGCACCCGCGGGACTCTTGGCTACACCTTC. Translated, it gives CASTRGTLGYTF.

This clonotype was counted between two and nine times. This chain joins TRBV20-1 and TRBJ1-6; D gene unclear. V gave up 5 bases and J gave up 0 bases, with 11 bases separating them. The germline CDR1 and CDR2 sequences are DFQATT and SNEGSKA (reference sequence). This CDR3 region has 15 residues. The CDR3 coding sequence is TGCAGTGCTCCCCTGGGGAGCTCCTATAATTCACCCCTCCACTTT. Residues: CSAPLGSSYNSPLHF.

In this sample, this clonotype turned up a few times. V usage is TRBV5-6 and J usage is TRBJ1-6, with D hard to call. The V end lost 4 bases, the J end lost 4 bases, and 18 bases lay between the germline ends. This CDR3 region has 17 residues. Germline CDR1 is SGHDT and CDR2 is YYEEEE. Written as DNA, the CDR3 is TGTGCCAGCAGCCTCCAATCCACCAGAGATTATAATTCACCCCTCCACTTT. Translated, it gives CASSLQSTRDYNSPLHF.

This clonotype was found many times. The rearrangement links TRBV12-3 or TRBV12-4 to TRBJ2-7, with 7 bases that match TRBD1. The CDR3 is made up of 13 amino acids. Trimming took 6 bases from V and 4 from J; bases not matched to a gene: 6. For the CDR3, the DNA is TGTGCCAGCAGGCCGGGACAGCAATACGAGCAGTACTTC. Translating it yields CASRPGQQYEQYF.

This clonotype came up many times. The J gene is TRBJ2-2, the V gene TRBV20-1; D remains unclear. Germline V lookup: CDR1 DFQATT, CDR2 SNEGSKA (reference sequence). V was pared by 0 bases and J by 5 bases, with 7 bases between. The length of the CDR3 is 13 residues. CDR3 DNA: TGCAGTGCTAGAGATGCGATTACCGGGGAGCTGTTTTTT. Residues: CSARDAITGELFF.

The chain has TRBV5-1 and TRBJ2-1; 15 nucleotides line up with TRBD2. Germline trimming cut 2 bases from V and 6 bases from J; bases unmatched to any gene: 9. The germline CDR1 and CDR2 sequences are SGHRS and YFSETQ. This CDR3 contains 18 residues. This CDR3 is CASSFGGLAGGTSNEQFF. The CDR3 DNA follows: TGCGCCAGCAGCTTCGGGGGACTAGCGGGGGGTACGAGCAATGAGCAGTTCTTC.

The chain uses TRBV27 and TRBJ1-6; 10 positions match TRBD1. The ends lost 3 bases at V and 8 bases at J; junction bases unmatched: 4. The germline CDR1 and CDR2 sequences are MNHEY and SMNVEV (reference sequence). The CDR3 spans 15 residues. The CDR3 DNA is TGTGCCAGCAGTTTGGGGACAGGGGTTCATTCACCCCTCCACTTT. Translated: CASSLGTGVHSPLHF.

The CDR3 protein is CSAMRAIEQFF. The DNA for the CDR3 is TGCAGTGCCATGAGAGCGATTGAGCAGTTCTTC. The chain joins TRBV20-1 to TRBJ2-1; no reliable D call. Trimming shortened V by 6 bases and J by 9 bases, and 12 bases separated the two germline ends. Germline CDR1 DFQATT, CDR2 SNEGSKA (reference sequence). The CDR3 totals 11 residues.

CDR3 sequence (DNA): TGTGCCAGCAGCCTAAGCAGGACTAGCGAAAGCACAGATACGCAGTATTTT. It yields the protein CASSLSRTSESTDTQYF. The gene calls are TRBV9 and TRBJ2-3, with TRBD2 matching 9 bases. Germline CDR1 and CDR2: SGDLS and YYNGEE. V shed 4 bases, J shed 0 bases, and the junction held 9 bases outside the gene matches. The CDR3 totals 17 residues.

This clonotype was seen a handful of times. The V gene is TRBV29-1, the J gene TRBJ2-3, with TRBD2 matching over 7 bases. After removal of 8 bases from V and 0 bases from J, the junction contained 8 bases not matched to a gene. The CDR3 extends over 14 amino acids. Germline lookup yields CDR1 SQVTM and CDR2 ANQGSEA. This chain's CDR3 is CSLKIGGSTDTQYF. The CDR3 DNA is TGCAGCCTAAAGATCGGGGGGAGCACAGATACGCAGTATTTT.

The genes are TRBV5-8 and TRBJ2-3, with 9 bases lining up with TRBD2. Losses at the gene ends were 8 bases for V and 2 bases for J; bases not matched to a gene: 12. This CDR3 is 16 amino acids long. Germline V gene lookup returns CDR1 SGHTS and CDR2 YDEGEE. The CDR3 nucleotides are TGTGCCAGTCGGCCACGGCTAGCGGGGTTCACAGATACGCAGTATTTT. This gives the protein CASRPRLAGFTDTQYF.

This clonotype was observed a handful of times. The V and J genes are TRBV4-1 and TRBJ1-2; the match to TRBD1 covers 7 bases. This CDR3 is 16 amino acids long. Germline V gene sequence: CDR1 MGHRA, CDR2 YSYEKL. Germline trimming cut 1 base from V and 5 bases from J; bases unmatched to any gene: 10. CDR3 loop: CASSQVVTGTSYGYTF. As DNA, the CDR3 is TGCGCCAGCAGCCAAGTCGTGACAGGGACAAGTTATGGCTACACCTTC.

The V and J genes are TRBV20-1 and TRBJ1-4, with D possibly TRBD1 on 5 matching bases. Trimming removed 3 bases at V and 8 bases at J, with 13 bases between. CDR1 and CDR2 from the germline V gene are DFQATT and SNEGSKA (reference sequence). The CDR3 extends over 13 amino acids. DNA for the CDR3: TGCAGTGCTAGCTCTCGAGGGGCAGAAAAACTGTTTTTT. It translates to CSASSRGAEKLFF.

The chain uses TRBV28 and TRBJ2-4, with D possibly being TRBD2 (6 bases). Germline-derived CDR1 and CDR2 are MDHEN and SYDVKM. The CDR3 has 16 amino acids. The germline V and J ends were trimmed by 7 bases and 6 bases, with 22 bases remaining between them. CDR3 bases: TGTGCCAGCAACCCCCGGGGGTCGGGATCCGGAAACATTCAGTACTTC. This translates into CASNPRGSGSGNIQYF.

This clonotype has ten or more counts. The chain carries TRBV14 and TRBJ2-3; perhaps D is TRBD1 or TRBD2 (5 bases each). There are 14 residues in the CDR3. Germline V CDR1 and CDR2: SGHDN, FVKESK. V shed 5 bases and J shed 0 bases, with 9 bases lying between them. CDR3 nucleotide sequence: TGTGCCAGCAGCGAGGGGTCTAGCACAGATACGCAGTATTTT. Protein sequence: CASSEGSSTDTQYF.

This clonotype was picked up a small number of times. The chain combines TRBV15 with TRBJ2-5, with D unresolved. The length of the CDR3 is 14 residues. Germline values: CDR1 LNHNV, CDR2 YYDKDF (reference sequence). V was clipped by 4 bases and J by 6 bases, with 15 bases between them. The CDR3 coding sequence is TGTGCCACCAGCATAGACGTTGTCCAGAAGACCCAGTACTTC. It is translated as CATSIDVVQKTQYF. Full variable domain (missing parts from reference TRBV15 and TRBJ2-5): DAMVIQNPRYQVTQFGKPVTLSCSQTLNHNVMYWYQQKSSQAPKLLFHYYDKDFNNEADTPDNFQSRRPNTSFCFLDIRSPGLGDTAMYLCATSIDVVQKTQYFGPGTRLLVL.

This clonotype was counted a few times. CDR3 DNA sequence: TGTGCCAGCAGTCCCAAGTTGGCCTTCTACGAGCAGTACTTC. This encodes CASSPKLAFYEQYF. This chain uses TRBV27 with TRBJ2-7, with D unresolved. Germline CDR1 is MNHEY and CDR2 is SMNVEV (reference sequence). The CDR3 length is 14 residues. V lost 5 bases and J 3 bases, leaving 14 bases between the germline ends.